The present entry profiles one T cell receptor beta chain with its context. The data are from a study of cytomegalovirus exposure and HLA in healthy donors. Primers: 60 Vbeta forward and 13 Jbeta reverse. TCRdb keeps only in-frame clones here, not all; method: immunoSEQ multiplex PCR. Listed are 200,000 to 250,000 clones; roughly 0.98% falls within the top ten. The CDR3 spans 17 residues. CDR1 is LGHNA, CDR2 YNFKEQ, per germline. After removal of 1 base from V and 7 bases from J, the junction contained 15 bases not matched to a gene. Sequenced sample: PBMCs. The chain employs TRBV4-2 and TRBJ1-2; 7 nucleotides align to TRBD1. The receptor was derived from a woman aged 25 to 39 in good health and CMV-seropositive. CDR3 amino acids: CASSQAAPEEGAGGYTF. CDR3 nucleotide sequence: TGTGCCAGCAGCCAAGCCGCCCCTGAGGAGGGGGCGGGTGGCTACACCTTC.